One sample yielded the 23 T cell receptor beta chains listed below, sequenced in a study of blood T cell repertoires in COVID-19. Libraries were prepared by immunoSEQ multiplex PCR; TCRdb keeps only in-frame clonotypes and omits some of them. Here the sample spans 430,000 or so clones, roughly 90% being singletons. The sequencing sample was made of PBMCs or T cells enriched from blood (not recorded which). The receptors stem from a woman younger than 35 who had been exposed to COVID-19.

This clone has only one observation. The rearrangement joins TRBV29-1 to TRBJ1-2; a weak D match, TRBD1 (5 bases). The CDR3 length is 13 residues. CDR1 and CDR2 from the germline V gene are SQVTM and ANQGSEA. The ends were cut back, 6 bases at V and 6 bases at J, with 17 bases in the middle. CDR3 in DNA: TGCAGCGTGGTTGGGGGGGATTACAATGGCTACACCTTC. Translating it yields CSVVGGDYNGYTF.

The rearrangement uses TRBV7-9 and TRBJ2-1, with D perhaps matching TRBD2 (7 bases). Germline V gene sequence: CDR1 SEHNR, CDR2 FQNEAQ (reference sequence). V was pared by 5 bases and J by 3 bases, with 26 bases between. The CDR3 sequence is 19 residues long. CDR3 sequence: CASSPRRELRDTFYNEQFF. CDR3 in DNA: TGTGCCAGCAGCCCACGGCGGGAGTTGAGGGACACTTTCTACAATGAGCAGTTCTTC.

The V gene is TRBV3-1 (or the pseudogene TRBV3-2), the J gene TRBJ2-1; TRBD1 agrees at 8 bases. Germline lookup yields CDR1 LGHDT and CDR2 YNNKEL (reference sequence). This CDR3 comprises 16 residues. V dropped 3 bases and J dropped 8; count of bases not matched to a gene: 12. The CDR3 spells CASSQTGAILVDEQFF. In nucleotides, the CDR3 is TGTGCCAGCAGCCAGACAGGGGCCATACTGGTCGATGAGCAGTTCTTC.

This sequence joins TRBV6-2 or TRBV6-3 and TRBJ2-7; 7 bases are shared with TRBD2. The CDR3 totals 17 residues. Trimming removed 0 bases from V and 5 bases from J; junction bases left unmatched: 13. Germline CDR1 is MNHEY and CDR2 is SVGEGT. The DNA for the CDR3 is TGTGCCAGCAGTTACTCGATCGGGGGGATATGGGGCCACGAGCAGTACTTC. It encodes CASSYSIGGIWGHEQYF.

The chain employs TRBV4-1 and TRBJ1-6; TRBD1 is a possible D gene (6 bases). Germline V CDR1 and CDR2: MGHRA, YSYEKL. Trimming took 4 bases from V and 5 from J, leaving 9 bases between them. This CDR3 region has 14 residues. CDR3 sequence (DNA): TGCGCCAGCAGCCCTCGACAGGATAATTCACCCCTCCACTTT. This gives the protein CASSPRQDNSPLHF.

The V and J genes are TRBV5-1 and TRBJ2-3, with TRBD2 identical over 10 bases. This CDR3 is 15 amino acids long. Germline CDR1 SGHRS, CDR2 YFSETQ. V lost 1 base, J lost 3 bases, and 2 bases stayed unmatched. The CDR3 sequence is CASSLPSGSTDTQYF. The CDR3 DNA reads TGCGCCAGCAGCTTGCCTAGCGGGAGTACAGATACGCAGTATTTT.

The chain joins TRBV4-1 to TRBJ1-2, with 10 bases identical to TRBD1. With V trimmed by 4 bases and J by 6 bases, 2 bases remained unmatched. The CDR3 is made up of 13 amino acids. Per the germline V gene, CDR1 is MGHRA and CDR2 is YSYEKL. In nucleotides, the CDR3 is TGCGCCAGCAGCCTGGGGACAGGGGATGGCTACACCTTC. Translation gives CASSLGTGDGYTF.

This chain connects TRBV6-1 to TRBJ1-1; a possible D gene is TRBD1 (6 bases). This CDR3 contains 13 residues. CDR1 and CDR2 from the germline V gene are MNHNS and SASEGT. Trimming left V 0 bases short and J 9 bases short, with 11 bases between. The DNA for the CDR3 is TGTGCCAGCAGTGAAGCGCGGCAGGGGAAAGCTTTCTTT. It encodes CASSEARQGKAFF.

The chain carries TRBV7-2 and TRBJ2-1; TRBD2 matches 10 bases. With V trimmed by 2 bases and J by 8 bases, 12 bases remained unmatched. Germline V gene lookup returns CDR1 SGHTA and CDR2 FQGNSA. The CDR3 contains 17 residues. This CDR3 reads CASSLSSRAGGPYEQFF. The DNA for the CDR3 is TGTGCCAGCAGCTTAAGCTCCCGAGCGGGAGGGCCTTATGAGCAGTTCTTC.

The genes are TRBV6-5 and TRBJ1-3, with D possibly being TRBD1 (6 bases). This CDR3 region has 15 residues. Per the germline V gene, CDR1 is MNHEY and CDR2 is SVGAGI. Between the trimmed V and J ends, which lost 2 bases and 3 bases, there was a span of 11 bases. The CDR3 region has the DNA TGTGCCAGCAGTTACGCCAGGGGCCGTGGAAACACCATATATTTT. It specifies CASSYARGRGNTIYF.

The chain uses TRBV19 and TRBJ1-1; D is uncertain. CDR1 and CDR2 from the germline V gene are LNHDA and SQIVND (reference sequence). The CDR3 is 15 residues long. V was shortened by 1 base and J by 0 bases, with 9 bases between the two germline ends. The CDR3 spells CASSIGRTMNTEAFF. CDR3 DNA sequence: TGTGCCAGTAGTATAGGGCGGACTATGAACACTGAAGCTTTCTTT.

The chain links TRBV6-5 to TRBJ1-2, with TRBD1 identical over 9 bases. The germline V gene has CDR1 MNHEY and CDR2 SVGAGI. The CDR3 runs to 14 residues. V gave up 2 bases and J gave up 5 bases; unmatched junction bases: 3. The CDR3 sequence is CASSYAQGAYGYTF. Written as DNA, the CDR3 is TGTGCCAGCAGTTACGCACAGGGGGCATATGGCTACACCTTC.

This clone was seen only once. The chain couples TRBV5-6 to TRBJ2-1, with 7 bases fitting TRBD1. After removal of 2 bases from V and 6 bases from J, the junction contained 2 bases not matched to a gene. The CDR3 runs to 13 residues. Germline V gene data show CDR1 as SGHDT and CDR2 as YYEEEE. The CDR3 here is CASSFSGGNEQFF. DNA of the CDR3: TGTGCCAGCAGCTTCTCAGGGGGCAATGAGCAGTTCTTC.

The J gene is TRBJ2-7, the V gene TRBV28; 8 positions match TRBD2. The CDR3 has 17 residues. Losses at the gene ends were 7 bases for V and 3 bases for J; bases not matched to a gene: 17. Germline V lookup: CDR1 MDHEN, CDR2 SYDVKM. This chain's CDR3 is CASNPLIPPAGDYEQYF. The CDR3 DNA is TGTGCCAGCAACCCCCTCATCCCCCCAGCGGGGGACTACGAGCAGTACTTC. The whole variable domain, filled in from reference TRBV28 and TRBJ2-7, reads DVKVTQSSRYLVKRTGEKVFLECVQDMDHENMFWYRQDPGLGLRLIYFSYDVKMKEKGDIPEGYSVSREKKERFSLILESASTNQTSMYLCASNPLIPPAGDYEQYFGPGTRLTVT.

The genes are TRBV18 and TRBJ1-5, with D unclear. The CDR3 length is 14 residues. Per the germline V gene, CDR1 is KGHSH and CDR2 is LQKENI. Trimming removed 4 bases from V and 0 bases from J, with 7 bases in between. CDR3 protein: CASSLADSNQPQHF. The CDR3 bases are TGTGCCAGCTCACTGGCGGATAGCAATCAGCCCCAGCATTTT.

The chain combines TRBV27 with TRBJ2-1, with 12 bases that match TRBD2. The CDR3 is 18 amino acids. After removal of 3 bases from V and 1 base from J, the junction contained 7 bases not matched to a gene. Looked up from germline, CDR1 is MNHEY and CDR2 is SMNVEV (reference sequence). The CDR3 sequence: CASSFDGLAGLSYNEQFF. CDR3 nucleotides: TGTGCCAGCAGTTTCGACGGACTAGCGGGATTATCCTACAATGAGCAGTTCTTC.

This clone was observed once. This chain links TRBV29-1 with TRBJ2-5; D call uncertain. Germline assignment: CDR1 SQVTM and CDR2 ANQGSEA. V dropped 6 bases and J dropped 5 bases, with 7 bases sitting between them. The CDR3 sequence is 10 residues long. CDR3 coding DNA: TGCAGCGTCGCTAACGAGACCCAGTACTTC. Translating gives CSVANETQYF.

The chain is built from TRBV7-2 and TRBJ2-7; 12 nucleotides match TRBD2. Germline V CDR1 and CDR2: SGHTA, FQGNSA. J was trimmed by 6 bases and V by 1 base; bases with no gene match: 7. The CDR3 loop spans 16 amino acids. In DNA form, the CDR3 reads TGTGCCAGCAGCTTAGTGGCTAGCGGGAGGGCGAGCGAGCAGTACTTC. Amino acids: CASSLVASGRASEQYF.

This clone has more than one count but fewer than ten. The chain employs TRBV5-1 and TRBJ1-6; D ambiguous. Germline V CDR1 and CDR2: SGHRS, YFSETQ. CDR3 length: 14 residues. V lost 4 bases and J 7 bases, leaving 12 bases between the germline ends. This CDR3 is CASSLLQENSPLHF. The CDR3, as DNA: TGCGCCAGCAGCCTACTTCAGGAAAATTCACCCCTCCACTTT.

This chain uses TRBV28 with TRBJ1-2; tentative D call: TRBD1 (5 bases). Trimming left V 2 bases short and J 4 bases short, with 11 bases between. In germline, CDR1 is MDHEN, CDR2 SYDVKM. This CDR3 contains 14 residues. The CDR3 reads CASSLQGLVYGYTF. For the CDR3, the DNA is TGTGCCAGCAGTTTACAGGGATTGGTCTATGGCTACACCTTC.

The V and J genes are TRBV9 and TRBJ2-5; TRBD2 aligns across 8 bases. Germline-derived CDR1 and CDR2 are SGDLS and YYNGEE. The trim removed 0 bases at V and 5 bases at J, leaving 6 bases unmatched. The length of the CDR3 is 15 residues. As DNA, the CDR3 is TGTGCCAGCAGCGTAGCGGGGGGGCCCCGTGAGACCCAGTACTTC. Protein product: CASSVAGGPRETQYF.

The rearrangement uses TRBV2 and TRBJ1-3; D uncertain. The CDR3 runs to 14 residues. Deletions cut 5 bases from V and 1 base from J, with 9 bases between. The germline V gene encodes CDR1 SNHLY and CDR2 FYNNEI. The CDR3 loop reads CASSPDISGNTIYF. The CDR3 nucleotides read TGTGCCAGCAGTCCAGACATATCTGGAAACACCATATATTTT. Together with reference TRBV2 and TRBJ1-3, the CDR3 gives the full variable domain: EPEVTQTPSHQVTQMGQEVILRCVPISNHLYFYWYRQILGQKVEFLVSFYNNEISEKSEIFDDQFSVERPDGSNFTLKIRSTKLEDSAMYFCASSPDISGNTIYFGEGSWLTVV.

The V and J genes are TRBV27 and TRBJ2-7; D perhaps matches TRBD2 (5 bases). CDR3 size: 15 residues. Germline V CDR1 and CDR2: MNHEY, SMNVEV (reference sequence). V dropped 3 bases and J dropped 0 bases, with 12 bases sitting between them. This chain's CDR3 is CASSLIAGSSYEQYF. The CDR3 nucleotides read TGTGCCAGCAGTTTGATCGCGGGCAGCTCCTACGAGCAGTACTTC.